This is a list of T cell receptor beta chains from one sample in a study of cytomegalovirus exposure and HLA in healthy donors. Produced via immunoSEQ multiplex PCR; TCRdb's table is partial and in-frame only. The sample yields under 55,000 clones, about three quarters seen once. The sample consisted of PBMCs. The receptors here all came from a woman aged 45-65 years in good health and CMV-seronegative. The CDR3 runs from the conserved cysteine through the conserved F or W. D genes are given only for firm matches. Size is omitted from some rows. Given values are once, few, many or a class for expanded clones.

V	size	J	D	DNA	CDR3
TRBV30	-	TRBJ2-7	-	TGTGCCTGCACCCCGCAGGTCGAGCAGTACTTC	CACTPQVEQYF
TRBV7-9	-	TRBJ1-2	-	TGTGCCAGCAGTTGGGCGGGCAGAGACTATGGCTACACCTTC	CASSWAGRDYGYTF
TRBV6-6	-	TRBJ1-2	-	TGTGCCAGCAGTTACTCCAGGGTGGGCTACACCTTC	CASSYSRVGYTF
TRBV7-6	-	TRBJ1-5	-	TGTGCCAGCAGCTCACAGGGCCATCAGCCCCAGCATTTT	CASSSQGHQPQHF
TRBV27	-	TRBJ2-7	-	TGTGCCAGCAGTTTGGGCAGAACCTACGAGCAGTACTTC	CASSLGRTYEQYF
TRBV7-2	-	TRBJ2-5	-	TGTGCCAGCAGCTGGAGCAACCAAGAGACCCAGTACTTC	CASSWSNQETQYF
TRBV7-9	-	TRBJ2-5	TRBD2	TGTGCCAGCAGCTTAGGGAGCGGGGGGGCCGTGTACCAAGAGACCCAGTACTTC	CASSLGSGGAVYQETQYF
TRBV7-2	few	TRBJ2-3	-	TGTGCCAGCAGCCCTACCGGTCCTGCCGGGGGTACGCAGTATTTT	CASSPTGPAGGTQYF
TRBV30	few	TRBJ2-3	-	TGTGCCTGGGGGCTAGCGAGCACAGATACGCAGTATTTT	CAWGLASTDTQYF
TRBV6-1	-	TRBJ1-3	-	TGTGCCAGCACCGTTTCCGGAAACACCATATATTTT	CASTVSGNTIYF
TRBV6-6	-	TRBJ2-5	-	TGTGCCAGCAGTTACTCCCGGGAAGAGACCCAGTACTTC	CASSYSREETQYF
TRBV9	-	TRBJ2-7	-	TGTGCCAGCAGCGTAGCCCCAGGCCACTACGAGCAGTACTTC	CASSVAPGHYEQYF
TRBV4-2	few	TRBJ2-5	TRBD2	TGTGCCAGCAGCCCTAGGGCTAGCGGTGAGCAAGAGACCCAGTACTTC	CASSPRASGEQETQYF
TRBV28	-	TRBJ1-5	-	TGTGCCAGCAGTTTAGGGCCAGGGGCTGGGGGCAATCAGCCCCAGCATTTT	CASSLGPGAGGNQPQHF
TRBV7-2	-	TRBJ2-3	TRBD2	TGTGCCAGCAGCGTGCGGGGGAGCACAGATACGCAGTATTTT	CASSVRGSTDTQYF
TRBV5-1	-	TRBJ2-7	-	TGCGCCAGCAGCTTGGTAGGGGCTGAGCAGTACTTC	CASSLVGAEQYF
TRBV5-1	-	TRBJ1-1	-	TGCGCCAGCAGCTTAAGTACTGATAACACTGAAGCTTTCTTT	CASSLSTDNTEAFF
TRBV20-1	-	TRBJ2-7	-	TGCAGTGCTAGAGCCAACTACGAGCAGTACTTC	CSARANYEQYF
TRBV19	medium-sized	TRBJ2-7	TRBD2	TGTGCCAGTAGTCTGACTAGCGCGGTCTCCTACGAGCAGTACTTC	CASSLTSAVSYEQYF
TRBV19	-	TRBJ1-1	-	TGTGCCAGTAGTATTTGGGGGGGAACTGAAGCTTTCTTT	CASSIWGGTEAFF
TRBV5-1	-	TRBJ1-2	-	TGCGCCAGCAAGGTCGACGGGGGGTACTATGGCTACACCTTC	CASKVDGGYYGYTF
TRBV6-1	few	TRBJ1-5	-	TGTGCCAGCAGTGAAGCCGAGGTTGGGGCTCAGCCCCAGCATTTT	CASSEAEVGAQPQHF
TRBV7-3	-	TRBJ2-5	-	TGTGCCAGCAACCTCCCCGGGGTTCAAGAGACCCAGTACTTC	CASNLPGVQETQYF
TRBV28	-	TRBJ2-7	TRBD2	TGTGCCAGCGGTAGCGGGACCTACGAGCAGTACTTC	CASGSGTYEQYF
TRBV27	-	TRBJ2-1	-	TGTGCCAGCAGTTCCGATATTAGTCGCGACAATGAGCAGTTCTTC	CASSSDISRDNEQFF
TRBV7-3	once	TRBJ2-7	-	TGTGCCAGCAGCTTATACCGGGAGCCTGCCTACGAGCAGTACTTC	CASSLYREPAYEQYF
TRBV7-2	once	TRBJ2-2	-	TGTGCCAGCAGCCTATACGGGACATCGAACACCGGGGAGCTGTTTTTT	CASSLYGTSNTGELFF
TRBV6-5	-	TRBJ2-7	TRBD2	TGTGCCAGCAGTTACTCGGGACTAGCGGGAGTCGAGCAGTACTTC	CASSYSGLAGVEQYF
TRBV6-5	-	TRBJ1-2	TRBD1	TGTGCCAGCAGTTACTATGGGACAGCTAACTATGGCTACACCTTC	CASSYYGTANYGYTF
TRBV6-1	few	TRBJ2-7	TRBD1	TGTGCCAGCAACGAACCAGGACAGGGGGCTTACGAGCAGTACTTC	CASNEPGQGAYEQYF
TRBV30	-	TRBJ2-1	TRBD2	TGTGCCTGGGCCCTGGGTAGCGGGGGTCTTCGGCAGTTCTTC	CAWALGSGGLRQFF
TRBV2	-	TRBJ1-3	-	TGTGCCAGCTCCTCCGCCCGGGACATCGAGGGGTCTGGAAACACCATATATTTT	CASSSARDIEGSGNTIYF
TRBV30	-	TRBJ2-7	-	TGTGCCTGGAGTGTACTAGAGTGGGGTGGCGACGAGCAGTACTTC	CAWSVLEWGGDEQYF
TRBV28	-	TRBJ1-5	TRBD1	TGTGCCAGCAGTTTATCCCAGGGGGTAGGCAATCAGCCCCAGCATTTT	CASSLSQGVGNQPQHF
TRBV27	-	TRBJ2-3	-	TGTGCCAGCAGGCTAACGGGGTTAGGTGCTCGGGATACGCAGTATTTT	CASRLTGLGARDTQYF
TRBV14	-	TRBJ2-1	TRBD2	TGTGCCAGCAGCCGCTACTTAGCGGGGGGGCTGCGGGGGGATGAGCAGTTCTTC	CASSRYLAGGLRGDEQFF
TRBV9	-	TRBJ2-5	TRBD2	TGTGCCAGCAGCGTAGGGAATAGCGGGGGGCAAGAGACCCAGTACTTC	CASSVGNSGGQETQYF
TRBV5-1	-	TRBJ1-1	TRBD1	TGCGCCAGCAGCCACGGGACAGAGAACACTGAAGCTTTCTTT	CASSHGTENTEAFF
TRBV6-5	-	TRBJ1-4	-	TGTGCCAGCAGCGCCTCAGGAACCAGCGGAGAAAAACTGCTTTTT	CASSASGTSGEKLLF
TRBV5-1	-	TRBJ2-1	TRBD1	TGCGCCAGCAGCTCGGGACAGGGAGGAAATGAGCAGTTCTTC	CASSSGQGGNEQFF
TRBV10-3	few	TRBJ2-7	-	TGTGCCATCAGTGAATTGCGGTTAGGGGCTTACGAGCAGTACTTC	CAISELRLGAYEQYF
TRBV30	-	TRBJ1-2	-	TGTGCCTGGAGTGGGTGGACAGCGGGGGGCCACACCTTC	CAWSGWTAGGHTF
TRBV19	few	TRBJ2-5	TRBD2	TGTGCCAGTAGTATAGCCCCTAGCGGGAGTTGGGAGACCCAGTACTTC	CASSIAPSGSWETQYF
TRBV18	-	TRBJ1-2	-	TGTGCCAGCTCACTTACAGGGAATCCAAACTATGGCTACACCTTC	CASSLTGNPNYGYTF
TRBV2	-	TRBJ2-5	-	TGTGCCAGCAAGGAGGCAGGGGGGGAGACCCAGTACTTC	CASKEAGGETQYF
TRBV28	-	TRBJ2-3	-	TGTGCCAGCTTGGGGGGTAGCACAGATACGCAGTATTTT	CASLGGSTDTQYF
TRBV4-2	-	TRBJ1-1	-	TGTGCCAGCAGCCAAGTAGGACTTGAAGCTTTCTTT	CASSQVGLEAFF
TRBV19	-	TRBJ1-1	TRBD1	TGTGCCACCCAGAGGGGACAGCTGAACACTGAAGCTTTCTTT	CATQRGQLNTEAFF
TRBV6-6	-	TRBJ1-4	TRBD1	TGTGCCAGCAGCCTGCAGGGGGCGGGTGAAAAACTGTTTTTT	CASSLQGAGEKLFF
TRBV7-9	few	TRBJ2-3	TRBD2	TGTGCCAGCAGCTCCTGGACTAGCGAAGATACGCAGTATTTT	CASSSWTSEDTQYF
TRBV6-5	-	TRBJ2-3	TRBD2	TGTGCCAGCAGCCCCATAGCGGGGGCAGCAGATACGCAGTATTTT	CASSPIAGAADTQYF